These 25 T cell receptor beta chains originate from one sample sequenced in a study of blood T cell repertoires in COVID-19. Clones were read by immunoSEQ multiplex PCR, and TCRdb kept only the in-frame ones, dropping some. Here the sample spans about 51,000 clones, 87% being singletons. Sequencing was carried out using peripheral blood. These receptors came from a man aged 50-60 years with active COVID-19.

J is TRBJ2-2 and V is TRBV19; possibly TRBD2 for D (5 bases). Germline-derived CDR1 and CDR2 are LNHDA and SQIVND (reference sequence). This CDR3 region has 15 residues. Between the trimmed V and J ends, which lost 5 bases and 3 bases, there was a span of 13 bases. CDR3: CASSLQRVDTGELFF. The CDR3 DNA reads TGTGCCAGTAGTCTTCAGAGGGTGGACACCGGGGAGCTGTTTTTT.

This chain uses TRBV30 with TRBJ1-6, with 7 bases lining up with TRBD1. The germline V gene encodes CDR1 GTSNPN and CDR2 SVGIG (reference sequence). V was pared by 8 bases and J by 6 bases, with 13 bases of the junction left unmatched. This CDR3 spans 15 amino acids. The CDR3 nucleotides are TGTGCCGTCGATAAGGGGGCCGATGGTAATTCACCCCTCCACTTT. Translation: CAVDKGADGNSPLHF.

The V call is TRBV9, the J call TRBJ2-3; 11 bases are a match to TRBD2. The CDR3 runs to 16 residues. V lost 0 bases and J lost 4; bases outside the gene matches: 4. Looked up from germline, CDR1 is SGDLS and CDR2 is YYNGEE. In nucleotides, the CDR3 is TGTGCCAGCAGCGTAGGGCTAGCGGGAGGTTCAGATACGCAGTATTTT. This codes for CASSVGLAGGSDTQYF.

This clone is medium-sized in the sample. This same CDR3 is encoded by further DNA sequences in the sample. The CDR3 loop is CASSLAGTYNEQFF. The CDR3 DNA follows: TGTGCCAGCAGCTTAGCGGGGACTTACAATGAGCAGTTCTTC. The J gene is TRBJ2-1, the V gene TRBV7-2; D may be TRBD2 (6 bases). Germline CDR1 is SGHTA and CDR2 is FQGNSA. V was clipped by 0 bases and J by 4 bases, with 7 bases between them. This CDR3 spans 14 amino acids.

The chain recombines TRBV11-2 with TRBJ2-7; D is possibly TRBD2 (5 bases). The CDR3 is 16 residues long. Germline CDR1 reads SGHAT; CDR2 reads FQNNGV. The V gene lost 1 base and the J gene lost 2 bases, with 15 bases spanning the gap. Written as DNA, the CDR3 is TGTGCCAGCAGCTTAGGAGGGAGCATTGGGACCTACGAGCAGTACTTC. Protein sequence: CASSLGGSIGTYEQYF.

The chain is built from TRBV6-6 and TRBJ1-2, with 8 bases fitting TRBD1. In germline, CDR1 is MNHNY, CDR2 SVGAGI (reference sequence). The CDR3 is made up of 15 amino acids. J was trimmed by 3 bases and V by 6 bases; bases with no gene match: 9. The CDR3 loop is CASSSGTGKYYGYTF. The CDR3 bases are TGTGCCAGCAGCTCCGGGACAGGAAAGTACTATGGCTACACCTTC.

The chain links TRBV12-3 or TRBV12-4 to TRBJ1-1; D not resolved. Trimming stripped 2 bases from V and 6 bases from J, with 10 bases between. CDR3 length: 13 residues. The CDR3 sequence is CASSLMTQAEAFF. CDR3 sequence (DNA): TGTGCCAGCAGTTTAATGACCCAGGCTGAAGCTTTCTTT.

The gene calls are TRBV5-5 and TRBJ1-2, with D possibly matching TRBD1 (6 bases). Per the germline V gene, CDR1 is SGHKS and CDR2 is YYEKEE (reference sequence). The CDR3 covers 15 residues. Trimming removed 4 bases from V and 5 bases from J, with 18 bases in between. The CDR3 spells CASSQVVTQGYGYTF. The CDR3, as DNA: TGTGCCAGCAGCCAGGTCGTGACTCAGGGGTATGGCTACACCTTC.

V gene TRBV4-1 combines with J gene TRBJ1-5; D gene uncertain. The V end lost 1 base, the J end lost 0 bases, and 7 bases lay between the germline ends. Germline V gene data show CDR1 as MGHRA and CDR2 as YSYEKL. The CDR3 loop spans 15 amino acids. The CDR3 region is CASSQALYSNQPQHF. CDR3 DNA: TGCGCCAGCAGCCAAGCCCTTTATAGCAATCAGCCCCAGCATTTT.

This chain uses TRBV18 with TRBJ2-1, with D possibly TRBD2 on 5 matching bases. Trimming took 3 bases from V and 5 from J, leaving 14 bases between them. The germline V gene encodes CDR1 KGHSH and CDR2 LQKENI. This CDR3 has 15 residues. The CDR3 region is CASSPTARENNEQFF. The CDR3 coding sequence is TGTGCCAGCTCACCGACGGCGAGGGAGAACAATGAGCAGTTCTTC.

In DNA, the CDR3 is TGTGCCAGCAGTACTCCCGGGACAGGGCGATACGAGCAGTACTTC. As protein: CASSTPGTGRYEQYF. The V gene is TRBV13, the J gene TRBJ2-7; 9 nucleotides match TRBD1. Trimming at V came to 6 bases and at J to 4 bases, leaving 10 bases not matched to a gene. From germline, CDR1 is PRHDT and CDR2 FYEKMQ (reference sequence). The CDR3 contains 15 residues.

The chain links TRBV9 to TRBJ2-7; D is perhaps TRBD1 (6 bases). V was clipped by 5 bases and J by 5 bases, with 11 bases between them. The CDR3 has 12 amino acids. Germline V gives CDR1 SGDLS, CDR2 YYNGEE. The CDR3 DNA is TGTGCCAGCAGTGAGGGGACAAACGAGCAGTACTTC. As protein: CASSEGTNEQYF.

This rearrangement joins TRBV19 to TRBJ2-3; D not certain. Trimming shortened V by 4 bases and J by 2 bases, and 10 bases separated the two germline ends. The CDR3 runs to 14 residues. Germline loops: CDR1 LNHDA, CDR2 SQIVND (reference sequence). The CDR3 spells CASSSWASTDTQYF. The CDR3 DNA sequence: TGTGCCAGTAGTAGCTGGGCCTCCACAGATACGCAGTATTTT.

This rearrangement joins TRBV6-6 to TRBJ1-2; TRBD1 agrees at 7 bases. V shed 7 bases and J 5 bases; nucleotides not matched to a gene: 7. This CDR3 contains 13 residues. Germline V gene lookup returns CDR1 MNHNY and CDR2 SVGAGI (reference sequence). CDR3 sequence: CASTVGGGYGYTF. The CDR3 DNA reads TGTGCCAGCACCGTAGGGGGCGGGTATGGCTACACCTTC.

The J gene is TRBJ2-1, the V gene TRBV14, with 16 bases aligning to TRBD2. The CDR3 is made up of 18 amino acids. Germline CDR1 SGHDN, CDR2 FVKESK. V was pared by 6 bases and J by 1 base, with 6 bases of the junction left unmatched. The CDR3 coding sequence is TGTGCCAGCAGGCCGGGACTAGCGGGGGGGCATTCCTACAATGAGCAGTTCTTC. Translating it yields CASRPGLAGGHSYNEQFF.

This chain links TRBV6-6 with TRBJ2-7; 10 nucleotides line up with TRBD2. V was clipped by 5 bases and J by 3 bases; unmatched bases: 7. This CDR3 comprises 15 residues. Germline CDR1 MNHNY, CDR2 SVGAGI (reference sequence). CDR3 amino acids: CASSPSVAGGYEQYF. The CDR3 bases are TGTGCCAGCAGTCCCTCGGTAGCGGGAGGCTACGAGCAGTACTTC.

The table lists this clone with a count of one. The V call is TRBV6-5, the J call TRBJ1-6, with D possibly matching TRBD1 (6 bases). V was trimmed by 4 bases and J by 6 bases, leaving 13 bases between them. Germline V gene sequence: CDR1 MNHEY, CDR2 SVGAGI. The CDR3 contains 15 residues. The CDR3 region has the DNA TGTGCCAGCAGTTCTCAGGGGTCCGGTAATTCACCCCTCCACTTT. Translating it yields CASSSQGSGNSPLHF.

Only a few counts were recorded for this clone. This chain uses TRBV7-9 with TRBJ1-6, with 7 bases lining up with TRBD1. Germline-derived CDR1 and CDR2 are SEHNR and FQNEAQ (reference sequence). V lost 5 bases, J lost 7 bases, and 8 bases stayed unmatched. The length of the CDR3 is 15 residues. CDR3 bases: TGTGCCAGCAGCCCAACAGGGGAAGGGAATTCACCCCTCCACTTT. Amino acid sequence: CASSPTGEGNSPLHF.

The chain couples TRBV29-1 to TRBJ1-1; 10 nucleotides match TRBD1. The CDR3 runs to 14 residues. Trimming took 6 bases from V and 1 from J; bases not matched to a gene: 5. CDR1 SQVTM and CDR2 ANQGSEA come from the germline V gene. The CDR3 coding sequence is TGCAGCGTGTGGACAGGGGGTAAGAACACTGAAGCTTTCTTT. Translation: CSVWTGGKNTEAFF.

The chain recombines TRBV24-1 with TRBJ2-3; 7 nucleotides match TRBD2. The CDR3 consists of 16 residues. Germline V gene lookup returns CDR1 KGHDR and CDR2 SFDVKD. Germline trimming cut 2 bases from V and 0 bases from J; bases unmatched to any gene: 4. The CDR3 DNA reads TGTGCCACCAGTGATTCCACTAGCGCGAGCACAGATACGCAGTATTTT. This translates into CATSDSTSASTDTQYF.

The chain links TRBV3-1 (or the pseudogene TRBV3-2) to TRBJ2-1; D possibly corresponds to TRBD1 (5 bases). This CDR3 has 15 residues. Trimming left V 4 bases short and J 4 bases short, with 14 bases between. Germline V gene sequence: CDR1 LGHDT, CDR2 YNNKEL (reference sequence). Here the CDR3 DNA reads TGTGCCAGCAGCCCGGACACCGGAAGATACAATGAGCAGTTCTTC. Amino acid sequence: CASSPDTGRYNEQFF.

The CDR3 spells CASRTQGQQEKLFF. CDR3 bases: TGTGCCAGCAGAACACAGGGGCAACAGGAAAAACTGTTTTTT. The chain has TRBV6-5 and TRBJ1-4; 7 positions match TRBD1. This CDR3 spans 14 amino acids. Germline CDR1 and CDR2: MNHEY and SVGAGI. Trimming took 6 bases from V and 8 from J; bases not matched to a gene: 9.

The chain is built from TRBV7-2 and TRBJ2-3; possible D gene TRBD1, 5 bases. CDR3 length: 13 residues. Germline V gives CDR1 SGHTA, CDR2 FQGNSA. V was cut by 3 bases and J by 4 bases, with 8 bases left in between. The CDR3 DNA is TGTGCCAGCAGCTTCAAAGGGGCAGATACGCAGTATTTT. This sequence encodes CASSFKGADTQYF.

The rearrangement links TRBV5-5 to TRBJ2-5; 11 nucleotides match TRBD2. The CDR3 consists of 16 residues. Per the germline V gene, CDR1 is SGHKS and CDR2 is YYEKEE (reference sequence). The V gene end was trimmed by 2 bases and the J gene end by 2 bases; junction bases not matched to a gene: 5. CDR3 residues: CASSFAVAGGQETQYF. The CDR3 nucleotides are TGTGCCAGCAGCTTTGCGGTAGCGGGGGGGCAAGAGACCCAGTACTTC.

The rearrangement joins TRBV6-5 to TRBJ2-3; TRBD1 aligns across 7 bases. CDR1 and CDR2 (germline): MNHEY, SVGAGI. The CDR3 runs to 14 residues. V lost 8 bases to trimming and J lost 2 bases; unmatched junction nucleotides: 7. The CDR3 region is CASRTGQYTDTQYF. The CDR3, as DNA: TGTGCCAGCCGTACGGGACAGTACACAGATACGCAGTATTTT.